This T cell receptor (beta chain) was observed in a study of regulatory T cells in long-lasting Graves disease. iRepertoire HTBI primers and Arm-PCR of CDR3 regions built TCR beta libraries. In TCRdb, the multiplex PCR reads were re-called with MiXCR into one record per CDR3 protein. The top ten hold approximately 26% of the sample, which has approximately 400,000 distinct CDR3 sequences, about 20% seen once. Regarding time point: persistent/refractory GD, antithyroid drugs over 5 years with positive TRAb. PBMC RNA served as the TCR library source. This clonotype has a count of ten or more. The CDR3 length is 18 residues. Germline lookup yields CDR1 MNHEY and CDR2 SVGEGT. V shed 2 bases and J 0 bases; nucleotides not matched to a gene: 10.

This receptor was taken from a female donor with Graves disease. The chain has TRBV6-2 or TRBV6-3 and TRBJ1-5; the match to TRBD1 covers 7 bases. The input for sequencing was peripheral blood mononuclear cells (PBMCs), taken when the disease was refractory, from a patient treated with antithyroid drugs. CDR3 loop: CASSYRGDSFYSNQPQHF. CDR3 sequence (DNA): TGTGCCAGCAGTTACAGGGGGGACAGTTTTTATAGCAATCAGCCCCAGCATTTT.